A single sample is the source of the 8 T cell receptor beta chains below, sequenced in a study of blood T cell repertoires in COVID-19. TCRdb's table, derived via immunoSEQ multiplex PCR, lists solely in-frame clones and lacks some. The sample comprises 150,000 to 200,000 clones, 84% of which are singletons, and roughly 8.6% rests with the top ten. Sequenced: PBMCs or T cells enriched from blood (not recorded which). The receptors here all came from a woman in her forties or fifties who had recovered from COVID-19.

The chain has TRBV12-5 and TRBJ2-2; 10 positions match TRBD2. The V gene's germline CDR1 is LGHNT and CDR2 FRNRAP. The CDR3 sequence is 17 residues long. J lost 7 bases, V lost 0 bases, and 8 bases had no gene match. The CDR3 region has the DNA TGTGCTAGTGGTTTGGTACCCGGGCTAGCGGGGGTCGGGGAGCTGTTTTTT. This translates into CASGLVPGLAGVGELFF.

The J gene is TRBJ1-3, the V gene TRBV4-1; a weak D match, TRBD1 (6 bases). Trimming pared 0 bases from V and 7 bases from J, leaving 25 bases between. The CDR3 is 19 amino acids. Germline CDR1 reads MGHRA; CDR2 reads YSYEKL. This CDR3 reads CASSQDLDTPESDRNTIYF. In DNA, the CDR3 is TGCGCCAGCAGCCAAGATTTGGACACCCCCGAGTCCGACAGGAACACCATATATTTT.

The chain employs TRBV5-5 and TRBJ1-1; D may be TRBD1 (6 bases). V was trimmed by 5 bases and J by 0 bases, leaving 11 bases between them. Looked up from germline, CDR1 is SGHKS and CDR2 is YYEKEE (reference sequence). The CDR3 runs 14 residues. Here the CDR3 reads CASRWTVMNTEAFF. The CDR3, as DNA: TGTGCCAGCAGGTGGACAGTCATGAACACTGAAGCTTTCTTT. Full variable domain (missing parts from reference TRBV5-5 and TRBJ1-1): DAGVTQSPTHLIKTRGQQVTLRCSPISGHKSVSWYQQVLGQGPQFIFQYYEKEERGRGNFPDRFSARQFPNYSSELNVNALLLGDSALYLCASRWTVMNTEAFFGQGTRLTVV.

This clone appeared a single time. V is TRBV7-9 and J is TRBJ1-6; TRBD1 matches at 8 bases. Looked up from germline, CDR1 is SEHNR and CDR2 is FQNEAQ (reference sequence). The CDR3 covers 15 residues. V lost 5 bases to trimming and J lost 10 bases; unmatched junction nucleotides: 10. The CDR3 is CASSPSGQGGSPLHF. CDR3 DNA: TGTGCCAGCAGCCCAAGCGGACAGGGAGGATCACCCCTCCACTTT.

The V call is TRBV5-4, the J call TRBJ2-7, with TRBD1 matching over 8 bases. This CDR3 comprises 14 residues. Germline V gives CDR1 SGHNT, CDR2 YYREEE (reference sequence). Trimming at V came to 4 bases and at J to 5 bases, leaving 8 bases not matched to a gene. CDR3 sequence reads: CASSLGDRLHEQYF. DNA of the CDR3: TGTGCCAGCAGCCTTGGGGACAGGCTCCACGAGCAGTACTTC.

This rearrangement joins TRBV7-9 to TRBJ1-6; 7 nucleotides agree with TRBD1. V dropped 4 bases and J dropped 8; count of bases not matched to a gene: 11. Germline V gene lookup returns CDR1 SEHNR and CDR2 FQNEAQ (reference sequence). The CDR3 totals 16 residues. This CDR3 reads CASSSPGQPMDSPLHF. The CDR3 DNA follows: TGTGCCAGCAGCTCGCCGGGACAGCCTATGGATTCACCCCTCCACTTT. Filled out from reference TRBV7-9 and TRBJ1-6, the complete variable domain reads DTGVSQNPRHKITKRGQNVTFRCDPISEHNRLYWYRQTLGQGPEFLTYFQNEAQLEKSRLLSDRFSAERPKGSFSTLEIQRTEQGDSAMYLCASSSPGQPMDSPLHFGNGTRLTVT.

The V call is TRBV4-3, the J call TRBJ1-3; D unresolved. The V gene's germline CDR1 is LGHNA and CDR2 YSLEER. The V and J ends lost 3 bases and 4 bases respectively, with 7 bases between them. This CDR3 has 13 residues. The CDR3: CASSQTTGNTIYF. CDR3 nucleotide sequence: TGCGCCAGCAGCCAGACAACAGGAAACACCATATATTTT.

The chain couples TRBV19 to TRBJ1-5, with D perhaps TRBD1 (6 bases). The CDR3 covers 16 residues. Trimming shortened V by 1 base and J by 0 bases, and 10 bases separated the two germline ends. Germline CDR1 LNHDA, CDR2 SQIVND (reference sequence). The chain's CDR3 is CASSIGTDTSNQPQHF. The CDR3 coding sequence is TGTGCCAGTAGTATAGGGACAGATACTAGCAATCAGCCCCAGCATTTT.